Listed below are T cell receptor beta chains from one sample, sequenced in a study of technical replicates of blood from a few donors. TCRdb's table, derived via immunoSEQ multiplex PCR, lists solely in-frame clones and lacks some. The table includes about 87,000 clones, more than 85% detected once. Sequenced input: T cells isolated from PBMCs. The source of these receptors is a human donor in good health. CDR3s include the opening cysteine and the closing phenylalanine or tryptophan. D genes are given only for firm matches. Size tells how often a clone was seen (once, few, many) or the class of an expanded clone, and some rows leave it out.

j_call clone_size v_call d_call cdr3_nt cdr3_aa
TRBJ2-1 . TRBV19 TRBD2 TGTGCCAGTAGTCCGGTAGCGGGACCCTACAATGAGCAGTTCTTC CASSPVAGPYNEQFF
TRBJ1-2 . TRBV19 . TGTGCCAGTAGTATGTTGGTCGGGAACTATGGCTACACCTTC CASSMLVGNYGYTF
TRBJ2-1 . TRBV27 . TGTGCCAGCAGCGATCGGGACTCATACAATGAGCAGTTCTTC CASSDRDSYNEQFF
TRBJ2-3 . TRBV2 . TGTGCCAGCAGTGAAGGACCAGGGGATACGCAGTATTTT CASSEGPGDTQYF
TRBJ2-1 once TRBV7-2 . TGTGCCAGCAGCTTAGCCGTGGAGTACAATGAGCAGTTCTTC CASSLAVEYNEQFF
TRBJ2-7 once TRBV5-4 TRBD2 TGTGCCAGCAGCTTCGGGCTAGCGGGATACGAGCAGTACTTC CASSFGLAGYEQYF
TRBJ2-1 few TRBV7-2 TRBD2 TGTGCCAGCAGCCCCACTAGCGGGGCCGGGAATGAGCAGTTCTTC CASSPTSGAGNEQFF
TRBJ2-4 . TRBV19 TRBD2 TGTGCCAGTAGTCTAGCGGGAGGGCCCTATTTGTTTGCCAAAAACATTCAGTACTTC CASSLAGGPYLFAKNIQYF
TRBJ1-2 . TRBV5-1 . TGCGCCAGCAGCGGGGACTGGGGCTACACCTTC CASSGDWGYTF
TRBJ1-4 once TRBV6-5 TRBD1 TGTGCCAGCTCAAGAGACAGGGAAAGGGAAAAACTGTTTTTT CASSRDREREKLFF
TRBJ2-7 . TRBV4-3 . TGCGCCAGCAGCCAAGACAGTTACGAGCAGTACTTC CASSQDSYEQYF
TRBJ1-5 . TRBV10-3 TRBD1 TGTGCCATCAGTGGGGGACAGGGGTACAATCAGCCCCAGCATTTT CAISGGQGYNQPQHF
TRBJ2-7 . TRBV6-5 . TGTGCCAGCCGTGGCAGATCCTACGAGCAGTACTTC CASRGRSYEQYF
TRBJ2-2 . TRBV29-1 . TGCAGCGTTGCTGACACCGGGGAGCTGTTTTTT CSVADTGELFF
TRBJ2-7 . TRBV9 TRBD1 TGTGCCAGCAGCGTATCCGGACAGGGGCTCGAGCAGTACTTC CASSVSGQGLEQYF
TRBJ2-5 . TRBV5-4 TRBD2 TGTGCCAGCAGCCCCTCAGGACTAGGAGCGGAGACCCAGTACTTC CASSPSGLGAETQYF
TRBJ1-5 . TRBV19 . TGTGCCAGTAGTATCTTCAGGGAAGCCAATCAGCCCCAGCATTTT CASSIFREANQPQHF
TRBJ2-7 . TRBV14 . TGTGCCAGCAGCCAAGATCGAGGCGAGCAGTACTTC CASSQDRGEQYF
TRBJ1-2 . TRBV6-5 . TGTGCCAGCAGTTCCATAATGAAGGGGTATGGCTACACCTTC CASSSIMKGYGYTF
TRBJ1-2 . TRBV21-1 . TGTGCCAGCAGCATCCAGGGGCTCTCGTGTGGCGATGGCTACACCTTC CASSIQGLSCGDGYTF
TRBJ2-1 . TRBV5-1 TRBD2 TGCGCCAGCAGCTTGCAAGCGGGAGGGAAGAATGAGCAGTTCTTC CASSLQAGGKNEQFF
TRBJ2-7 . TRBV6-5 . TGTGCCAGCAGTTACGGTCCAGGGGACGAGCAGTACTTC CASSYGPGDEQYF
TRBJ2-3 . TRBV27 . TGTGCCTGCGGGTGGCCATCAACAGATACGCAGTATTTT CACGWPSTDTQYF
TRBJ2-7 . TRBV6-5 TRBD1 TGTGCCAGCAGCCCTATCCCGGGACAGTGGGACGAGCAGTACTTC CASSPIPGQWDEQYF
TRBJ1-1 . TRBV27 . TGTGCCAGCAGTTATGCTCCGGGGGTGCTTGAAGCTTTCTTT CASSYAPGVLEAFF
TRBJ1-2 once TRBV5-4 TRBD1 TGTGCCAGCAGCCCCCTGGACAGGGCCTATGGCTACACCTTC CASSPLDRAYGYTF
TRBJ1-5 . TRBV2 . TGTGCCAGCCTAGGGGGGGGCAGCACTCAGCCCCAGCATTTT CASLGGGSTQPQHF
TRBJ1-1 . TRBV5-6 TRBD1 TGTGCCTCCCAGGGGGCCCACGGGGGCACAGCTTTCTTT CASQGAHGGTAFF
TRBJ2-1 . TRBV9 TRBD2 TGTGCCAGCAGCAAAGGGACTAGCGCTTACAATGAGCAGTTCTTC CASSKGTSAYNEQFF
TRBJ2-1 . TRBV5-1 TRBD2 TGCGCCAGCAGCTTGGGGACTTTAGCGGGCAACTACAATGAGCAGTTCTTC CASSLGTLAGNYNEQFF
TRBJ2-5 few TRBV11-2 . TGTGCCAGCAGCCAGGAGGGAGAGACCCAGTACTTC CASSQEGETQYF
TRBJ1-1 few TRBV19 . TGTGCCAGTAGTATGGGGCAGGCGGGAAACACTGAAGCTTTCTTT CASSMGQAGNTEAFF
TRBJ1-5 once TRBV6-6 . TGTGCCAGCAGTTACAATACAGGGACAAATCAGCCCCAGCATTTT CASSYNTGTNQPQHF
TRBJ1-1 few TRBV29-1 . TGCAGCGTTGGGGTAGTAGGGGACACTGAAGCTTTCTTT CSVGVVGDTEAFF
TRBJ2-5 once TRBV7-6 . TGTGCCAGCAGCTTAGGCCCCTATCAAGAGACCCAGTACTTC CASSLGPYQETQYF
TRBJ2-1 . TRBV30 TRBD2 TGTGCCTGGAGCCTAGCGGGAGTCTACAATGAGCAGTTCTTC CAWSLAGVYNEQFF
TRBJ2-5 . TRBV10-1 . TGCGCCAGCAGTGAGTCGGGGGCGTCCCAGTACTTC CASSESGASQYF
TRBJ2-1 . TRBV2 . TGTGCCAGCAGTGAAGCGCTTAGCAATGAGCAGTTCTTC CASSEALSNEQFF
TRBJ2-1 . TRBV28 TRBD1 TGTGCCAGCAGTTTCACCGGGACAGGGGTCTACAATGAGCAGTTCTTC CASSFTGTGVYNEQFF
TRBJ1-1 . TRBV19 . TGTGCCAGTACTTCGCGCCAAGCGAACACTGAAGCTTTCTTT CASTSRQANTEAFF
TRBJ2-4 . TRBV19 . TGTGCCAGTAGTATAGGGGCAATCAACATTCAGTACTTC CASSIGAINIQYF
TRBJ2-7 . TRBV11-2 TRBD2 TGTGCCAGCAGCTTAGGGGCGGGAGGGCCTCTGTACGAGCAGTACTTC CASSLGAGGPLYEQYF
TRBJ1-1 . TRBV5-6 TRBD1 TGTGCCAGCAGCTACCCGACAGGGTTGAACACTGAAGCTTTCTTT CASSYPTGLNTEAFF
TRBJ2-2 . TRBV9 . TGTGCCAGCAGCGTAGGTCGGGGGAGCGGAAACACCGGGGAGCTGTTTTTT CASSVGRGSGNTGELFF
TRBJ2-1 . TRBV5-1 TRBD2 TGCGCCAGCAGTAGACTAGCGGGACCCTCCTACAATGAGCAGTTCTTC CASSRLAGPSYNEQFF
TRBJ1-5 . TRBV6-5 . TGTGCCAGCAGTCCGTCCCTCGTCGGTTTGACCCAGCATTTT CASSPSLVGLTQHF
TRBJ2-1 . TRBV6-1 TRBD2 TGTGCCACCCCGGGAACTAGCGGGAGTATCAATGAGCAGTTCTTC CATPGTSGSINEQFF
TRBJ1-3 . TRBV5-1 . TGCGCCAGCAGCTTGTTCCAGGGGCTTTCTGGAAACACCATATATTTT CASSLFQGLSGNTIYF
TRBJ1-2 . TRBV5-1 TRBD1 TGCGCCAGCAGCTTGGGGGACAGGCCATTGAACTATGGCTACACCTTC CASSLGDRPLNYGYTF
TRBJ2-7 . TRBV7-9 TRBD2 TGTGCCAGCAGCTTAGCCGGGGGGTGGGAGCAGTACTTC CASSLAGGWEQYF
TRBJ2-7 . TRBV19 TRBD1 TGTGCCAGTAGTATACCAAGGACAGGGAGCTCCTACGAGCAGTACTTC CASSIPRTGSSYEQYF
TRBJ2-2 . TRBV19 . TGTGCCAGTACGACGGTAGCCTACACCGGGGAGCTGTTTTTT CASTTVAYTGELFF
TRBJ2-5 . TRBV19 . TGTGCCAGTAGTATAGATTCACAGGGCTTGGAGACCCAGTACTTC CASSIDSQGLETQYF
TRBJ1-3 . TRBV29-1 . TGCAGCGTTGAAGGACAGCCCGAAAGCTCTGGAAACACCATATATTTT CSVEGQPESSGNTIYF
TRBJ2-6 . TRBV5-4 . TGTGCCAGCAGCTTGAGCGTGTTGACGTCTGGGGCCAACGTCCTGACTTTC CASSLSVLTSGANVLTF